This TCR beta chain was recovered during a study of blood T cell repertoires in COVID-19. Some clones are missing from TCRdb's copy, which holds only in-frame ones; the method was immunoSEQ multiplex PCR. The sample has hundreds of thousands of clones, 87% seen once; the top ten hold 6% to 7%. The CDR3 consists of 12 residues. The germline V gene has CDR1 KGHDR and CDR2 SFDVKD. The V and J ends lost 7 bases and 8 bases respectively, with 13 bases between them. The receptor was isolated from a woman aged 40-49 years who had recovered from COVID-19. Sample: PBMCs or T cells enriched from blood (not recorded which). The J gene is TRBJ1-2, the V gene TRBV24-1; perhaps TRBD1 as D (6 bases). CDR3 bases: TGTGCCACCAGACAGGGACTAGGCGGCTACACCTTC. Translated: CATRQGLGGYTF.